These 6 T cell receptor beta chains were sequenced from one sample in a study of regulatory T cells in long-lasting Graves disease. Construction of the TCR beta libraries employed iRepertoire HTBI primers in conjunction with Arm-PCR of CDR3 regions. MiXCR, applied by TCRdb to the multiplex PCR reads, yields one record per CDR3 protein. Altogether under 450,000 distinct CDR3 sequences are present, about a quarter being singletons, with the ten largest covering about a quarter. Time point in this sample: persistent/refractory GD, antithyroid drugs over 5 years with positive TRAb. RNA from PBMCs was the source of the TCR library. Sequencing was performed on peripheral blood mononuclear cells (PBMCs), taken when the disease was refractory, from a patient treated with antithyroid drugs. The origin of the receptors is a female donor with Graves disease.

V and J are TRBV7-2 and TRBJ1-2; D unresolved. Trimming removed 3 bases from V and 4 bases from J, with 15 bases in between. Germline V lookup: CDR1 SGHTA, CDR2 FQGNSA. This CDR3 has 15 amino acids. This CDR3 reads CASSFNPDVSYGYTF. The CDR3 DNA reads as TGTGCCAGCAGCTTTAACCCGGACGTCAGCTATGGCTACACCTTC.

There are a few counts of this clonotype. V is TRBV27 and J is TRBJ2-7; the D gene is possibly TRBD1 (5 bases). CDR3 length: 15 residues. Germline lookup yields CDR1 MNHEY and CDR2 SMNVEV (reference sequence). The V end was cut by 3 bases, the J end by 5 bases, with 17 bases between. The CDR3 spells CASSFRQKAANEQYF. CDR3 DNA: TGTGCCAGCAGTTTTAGACAGAAGGCAGCCAACGAGCAGTACTTC.

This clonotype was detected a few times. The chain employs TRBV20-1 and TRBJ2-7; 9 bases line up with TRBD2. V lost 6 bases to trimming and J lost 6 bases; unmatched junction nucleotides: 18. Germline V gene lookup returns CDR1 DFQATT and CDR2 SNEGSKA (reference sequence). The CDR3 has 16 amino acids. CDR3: CSAKPGSGRFRPEQYF. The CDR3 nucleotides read TGCAGTGCCAAGCCGGGGAGCGGGAGGTTCAGGCCCGAGCAGTACTTC.

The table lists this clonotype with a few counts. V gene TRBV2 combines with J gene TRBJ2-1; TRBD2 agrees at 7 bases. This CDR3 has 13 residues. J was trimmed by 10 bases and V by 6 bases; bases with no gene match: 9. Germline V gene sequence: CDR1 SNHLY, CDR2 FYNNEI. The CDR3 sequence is CASRWGGFEEQFF. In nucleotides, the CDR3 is TGTGCCAGCAGGTGGGGGGGGTTTGAGGAGCAGTTCTTC. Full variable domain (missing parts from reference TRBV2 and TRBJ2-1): EPEVTQTPSHQVTQMGQEVILRCVPISNHLYFYWYRQILGQKVEFLVSFYNNEISEKSEIFDDQFSVERPDGSNFTLKIRSTKLEDSAMYFCASRWGGFEEQFFGPGTRLTVL.

The CDR3 coding sequence is TGTGCCAGCAGCCCGACATGGCGGATTAACACCGGGGAGCTGTTTTTT. Residues: CASSPTWRINTGELFF. The J gene is TRBJ2-2, the V gene TRBV7-3; D gene ambiguous. CDR1 and CDR2 from the germline V gene are SGHTA and FQGTGA. Trimming pared 5 bases from V and 2 bases from J, leaving 15 bases between. The CDR3 is made up of 16 amino acids.

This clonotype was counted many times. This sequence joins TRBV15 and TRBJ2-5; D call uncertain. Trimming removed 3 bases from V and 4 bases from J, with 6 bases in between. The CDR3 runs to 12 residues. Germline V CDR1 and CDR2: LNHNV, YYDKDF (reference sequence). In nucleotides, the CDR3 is TGTGCCACCAGCAGGAAAATAGAGACCCAGTACTTC. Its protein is CATSRKIETQYF.